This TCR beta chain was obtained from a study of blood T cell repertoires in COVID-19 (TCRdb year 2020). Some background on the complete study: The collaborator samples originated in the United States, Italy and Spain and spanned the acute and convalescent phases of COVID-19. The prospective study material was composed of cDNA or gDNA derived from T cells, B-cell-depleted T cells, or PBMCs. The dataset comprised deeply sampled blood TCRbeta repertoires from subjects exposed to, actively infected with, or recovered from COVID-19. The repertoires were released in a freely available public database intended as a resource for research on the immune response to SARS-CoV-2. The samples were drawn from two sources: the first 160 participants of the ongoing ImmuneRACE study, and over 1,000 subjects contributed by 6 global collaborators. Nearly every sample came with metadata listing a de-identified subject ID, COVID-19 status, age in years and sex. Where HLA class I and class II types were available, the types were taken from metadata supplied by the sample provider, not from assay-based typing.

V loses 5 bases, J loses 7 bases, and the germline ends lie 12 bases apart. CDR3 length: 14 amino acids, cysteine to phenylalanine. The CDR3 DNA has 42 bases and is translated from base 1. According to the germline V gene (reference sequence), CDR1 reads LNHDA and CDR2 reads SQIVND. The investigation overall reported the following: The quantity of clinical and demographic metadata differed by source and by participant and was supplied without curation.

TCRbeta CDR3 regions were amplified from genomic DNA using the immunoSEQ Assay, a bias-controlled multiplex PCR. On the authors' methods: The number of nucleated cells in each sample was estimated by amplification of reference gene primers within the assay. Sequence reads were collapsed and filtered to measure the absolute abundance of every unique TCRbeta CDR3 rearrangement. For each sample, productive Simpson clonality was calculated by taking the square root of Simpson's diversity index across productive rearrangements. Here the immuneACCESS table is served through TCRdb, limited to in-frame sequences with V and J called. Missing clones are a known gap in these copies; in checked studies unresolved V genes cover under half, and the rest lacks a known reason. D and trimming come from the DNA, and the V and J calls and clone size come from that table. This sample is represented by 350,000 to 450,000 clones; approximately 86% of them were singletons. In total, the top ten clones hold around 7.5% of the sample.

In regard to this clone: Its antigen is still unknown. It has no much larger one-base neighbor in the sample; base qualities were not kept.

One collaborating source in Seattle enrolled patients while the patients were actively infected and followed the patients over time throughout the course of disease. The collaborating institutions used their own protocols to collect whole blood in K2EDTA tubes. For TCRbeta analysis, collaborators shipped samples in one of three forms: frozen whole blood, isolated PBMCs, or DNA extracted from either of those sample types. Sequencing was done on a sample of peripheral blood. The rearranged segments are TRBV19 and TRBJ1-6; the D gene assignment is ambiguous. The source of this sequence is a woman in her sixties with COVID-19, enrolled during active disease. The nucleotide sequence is TGTGCCAGTAGTTTTGGCAGAACAAATTCACCCCTCCACTTT. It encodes CASSFGRTNSPLHF. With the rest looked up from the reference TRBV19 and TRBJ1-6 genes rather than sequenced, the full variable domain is DGGITQSPKYLFRKEGQNVTLSCEQNLNHDAMYWYRQDPGQGLRLIYYSQIVNDFQKGDIAEGYSVSREKKESFPLTVTSAQKNPTAFYLCASSFGRTNSPLHFGNGTRLTVT.